One and the same sample provided the 21 T cell receptor beta chains below, sequenced in a study of cytomegalovirus exposure and HLA in healthy donors. PCR used 60 Vbeta primers and 13 Jbeta primers. TCRdb's copy holds only in-frame clones and misses some; the assay was immunoSEQ multiplex PCR. The sample carries some 130,000 clones, about 74% recorded once. Input material: PBMCs. These receptors were taken from a man aged 35-49 years in good health and CMV-seronegative.

This clone turned up a few times. The gene calls are TRBV2 and TRBJ1-5; D gene unclear. Per germline, CDR1 SNHLY and CDR2 FYNNEI. This CDR3 is built from 15 residues. The V end was cut by 3 bases, the J end by 5 bases, with 14 bases between. The CDR3 bases are TGTGCCAGCAGTGAGTCGGAACCAGCGCATCAGCCCCAGCATTTT. Amino acid sequence: CASSESEPAHQPQHF.

V usage is TRBV7-3 and J usage is TRBJ2-3; perhaps TRBD2 as D (6 bases). Looked up from germline, CDR1 is SGHTA and CDR2 is FQGTGA. The CDR3 has 14 residues. Between the trimmed V and J ends, which lost 3 bases and 4 bases, there was a span of 11 bases. The CDR3 region has the DNA TGTGCCAGCAGCTTCTCAGGAGGGGCAGATACGCAGTATTTT. Protein: CASSFSGGADTQYF.

Turning to this clone: The germline gene is not matched at one end of the junction; a read error may be the cause. The chain recombines TRBV28 with TRBJ1-5; D not resolved. This CDR3 spans 17 amino acids. The germline CDR1 and CDR2 sequences are MDHEN and SYDVKM. The CDR3 nucleotides are TGTGCCGGCAGTTTCCTCGGGAGGAGGGCCGGCCTTCAGCCCCAGCATTTT. Translation: CAGSFLGRRAGLQPQHF.

The rearrangement links TRBV6-5 to TRBJ2-1, with TRBD2 as a possible D gene (6 bases). The CDR3 is 14 residues long. Trimming stripped 4 bases from V and 7 bases from J, with 14 bases between. From germline, CDR1 is MNHEY and CDR2 SVGAGI. The CDR3 sequence is CASSSGSVRNEQFF. The CDR3 DNA sequence: TGTGCCAGCAGTTCCGGGAGCGTAAGGAATGAGCAGTTCTTC.

This clone was seen just once. This chain connects TRBV19 to TRBJ2-5; 7 positions agree with TRBD1. CDR3 length: 13 amino acids. The trim removed 4 bases at V and 5 bases at J, leaving 4 bases unmatched. Germline V gene data show CDR1 as LNHDA and CDR2 as SQIVND (reference sequence). DNA for the CDR3: TGTGCCAGTAGTACGGGACAGCCGGAGACCCAGTACTTC. This gives the protein CASSTGQPETQYF.

The V and J genes are TRBV7-9 and TRBJ2-1; tentatively, D is TRBD1 (5 bases). Trimming left V 5 bases short and J 8 bases short, with 19 bases between. Germline V lookup: CDR1 SEHNR, CDR2 FQNEAQ (reference sequence). The CDR3 runs to 15 residues. This chain's CDR3 is CASSIRASPGDEQFF. CDR3 bases: TGTGCCAGCAGCATCAGGGCCAGCCCTGGCGATGAGCAGTTCTTC.

This sequence joins TRBV2 and TRBJ1-1; 8 bases match TRBD1. Germline loops: CDR1 SNHLY, CDR2 FYNNEI. This CDR3 contains 14 residues. V shed 6 bases and J 0 bases; nucleotides not matched to a gene: 3. CDR3 sequence (DNA): TGTGCCAGCAGAGACAGGGGTATGAACACTGAAGCTTTCTTT. Translating it yields CASRDRGMNTEAFF.

A word on this clone: This specimen includes other DNA sequences encoding the same CDR3. The chain combines TRBV18 with TRBJ2-7, with 7 bases identical to TRBD1. The trim removed 3 bases at V and 2 bases at J, leaving 4 bases unmatched. Germline lookup yields CDR1 KGHSH and CDR2 LQKENI. The CDR3 is made up of 14 amino acids. The CDR3 nucleotides are TGTGCCAGCTCACCTAGACAGGGAACCTACGAGCAGTACTTC. As protein: CASSPRQGTYEQYF.

This clone has more than one count but fewer than ten. V is TRBV7-9 and J is TRBJ2-2; D might be TRBD2 (5 bases). Germline V CDR1 and CDR2: SEHNR, FQNEAQ (reference sequence). The CDR3 is made up of 14 amino acids. V lost 8 bases and J 0 bases, leaving 10 bases between the germline ends. The CDR3 DNA reads TGTGCCAGCGCGGGCGGGCCGAACACCGGGGAGCTGTTTTTT. This encodes CASAGGPNTGELFF. Supplemented by reference TRBV7-9 and TRBJ2-2, the full variable domain reads DTGVSQNPRHKITKRGQNVTFRCDPISEHNRLYWYRQTLGQGPEFLTYFQNEAQLEKSRLLSDRFSAERPKGSFSTLEIQRTEQGDSAMYLCASAGGPNTGELFFGEGSRLTVL.

The gene calls are TRBV6-5 and TRBJ1-5; 7 bases map to TRBD1. CDR1 MNHEY and CDR2 SVGAGI come from the germline V gene. The trim removed 2 bases at V and 5 bases at J, leaving 6 bases unmatched. The CDR3 is made up of 15 amino acids. The CDR3 nucleotides are TGTGCCAGCAGTTACGCCTACGACAGGGATCAGCCCCAGCATTTT. This sequence encodes CASSYAYDRDQPQHF.

V gene TRBV7-9 combines with J gene TRBJ2-6, with D perhaps TRBD1 (5 bases). The germline V gene has CDR1 SEHNR and CDR2 FQNEAQ (reference sequence). The V end was cut by 1 base, the J end by 5 bases, with 12 bases between. The CDR3 totals 16 residues. The CDR3 here is CASSLVLTARANVLTF. CDR3 nucleotide sequence: TGTGCCAGCAGCTTAGTCCTGACAGCCAGGGCCAACGTCCTGACTTTC.

This clone was observed a handful of times. V gene TRBV30 combines with J gene TRBJ1-3, with D tentatively TRBD1 (5 bases). The germline V and J ends were trimmed by 2 bases and 3 bases, with 20 bases remaining between them. The CDR3 sequence is 17 residues long. CDR1 and CDR2 (germline): GTSNPN, SVGIG (reference sequence). CDR3 in amino acids: CAWSLLVSGRVGNTIYF. CDR3 coding DNA: TGTGCCTGGAGTTTATTGGTATCGGGCAGGGTTGGAAACACCATATATTTT.

The chain recombines TRBV6-5 with TRBJ1-5; possible D gene TRBD1, 6 bases. The length of the CDR3 is 13 residues. Looked up from germline, CDR1 is MNHEY and CDR2 is SVGAGI. Trimming shortened V by 6 bases and J by 5 bases, and 11 bases separated the two germline ends. The CDR3 sequence is CASRHRQDQPQHF. CDR3 DNA: TGTGCCAGCAGGCATAGACAGGATCAGCCCCAGCATTTT.

The J gene is TRBJ2-1, the V gene TRBV7-9, with TRBD2 matching over 8 bases. Per germline, CDR1 SEHNR and CDR2 FQNEAQ (reference sequence). Unmatched junction bases numbered 2, after V lost 1 base and J lost 6 bases. This CDR3 comprises 14 residues. The CDR3 spells CASSLGTSLNEQFF. CDR3 DNA: TGTGCCAGCAGCTTAGGGACTAGCCTCAATGAGCAGTTCTTC.

V usage is TRBV9 and J usage is TRBJ2-5; D perhaps matches TRBD2 (6 bases). Trimming shortened V by 3 bases and J by 3 bases, and 9 bases separated the two germline ends. The CDR3 has 13 residues. CDR1 is SGDLS, CDR2 YYNGEE, per germline. CDR3: CASSASDKETQYF. CDR3 nucleotides: TGTGCCAGCAGCGCTAGCGACAAAGAGACCCAGTACTTC.

The chain combines TRBV7-9 with TRBJ2-1, with D hard to call. V was shortened by 5 bases and J by 7 bases, with 18 bases between the two germline ends. Germline assignment: CDR1 SEHNR and CDR2 FQNEAQ (reference sequence). CDR3 length: 15 amino acids. CDR3 amino acids: CASSPPPRIGNEQFF. CDR3 coding DNA: TGTGCCAGCAGCCCACCCCCTAGGATCGGAAATGAGCAGTTCTTC. Full variable domain (outside the CDR3, taken from reference TRBV7-9 and TRBJ2-1): DTGVSQNPRHKITKRGQNVTFRCDPISEHNRLYWYRQTLGQGPEFLTYFQNEAQLEKSRLLSDRFSAERPKGSFSTLEIQRTEQGDSAMYLCASSPPPRIGNEQFFGPGTRLTVL.

This clone was picked up one time. The chain joins TRBV6-5 to TRBJ1-2; D unclear. The V end lost 4 bases, the J end lost 7 bases, and 10 bases lay between the germline ends. CDR3 length: 12 amino acids. Per the germline V gene, CDR1 is MNHEY and CDR2 is SVGAGI. The CDR3 protein is CASSWRRGGYTF. In DNA, the CDR3 is TGTGCCAGCAGTTGGCGTCGAGGTGGCTACACCTTC.

The chain recombines TRBV6-6 with TRBJ1-5; TRBD1 aligns across 7 bases. The CDR3 loop spans 14 amino acids. V dropped 4 bases and J dropped 3; count of bases not matched to a gene: 3. Per germline, CDR1 MNHNY and CDR2 SVGAGI (reference sequence). CDR3 residues: CASSSGQFNQPQHF. CDR3 DNA: TGTGCCAGCAGTTCGGGACAGTTCAATCAGCCCCAGCATTTT.

The chain is built from TRBV4-1 and TRBJ2-1; the D gene is possibly TRBD2 (7 bases). Germline assignment: CDR1 MGHRA and CDR2 YSYEKL. V lost 10 bases to trimming and J lost 9 bases, with 13 bases between them. This CDR3 is built from 11 residues. The CDR3 here is CATLGGAEQFF. The CDR3 DNA is TGCGCCACCTTAGGGGGGGCTGAGCAGTTCTTC.

The V call is TRBV6-1, the J call TRBJ1-5; 8 bases line up with TRBD1. V lost 1 base and J lost 7; bases outside the gene matches: 0. CDR1 and CDR2 (germline): MNHNS, SASEGT. CDR3 size: 13 residues. CDR3 loop: CASSEGTGQPQHF. CDR3 sequence (DNA): TGTGCCAGCAGTGAAGGGACAGGGCAGCCCCAGCATTTT.

V and J are TRBV5-8 and TRBJ2-5; D may be TRBD1 (6 bases). Germline lookup yields CDR1 SGHTS and CDR2 YDEGEE. The CDR3 is 15 residues long. Trimming removed 1 base at V and 1 base at J, with 11 bases between. The CDR3 nucleotides are TGTGCCAGCAGCTTGTCCAGGGGCCCCCAAGAGACCCAGTACTTC. Its translation: CASSLSRGPQETQYF.